The entry below gives a single T cell receptor (beta chain) sequence along with its context. The antigen is not known. CDR3 length equals 17 residues. CDR1 is MNHNS and CDR2 is SASEGT in the germline V gene. V was clipped by 2 bases and J by 6 bases; unmatched bases: 9. The sample comes from a study of identical twins. Findings and caveats of the study: Twin pairs' shared out-of-frame alpha sequences were enriched in low generation probability.

With no exceptions, donors were healthy Caucasians. One entry per CDR3 protein results from TCRdb running MiXCR on the 5' RACE reads. The table records roughly 480,000 distinct CDR3 sequences, approximately 24% of them present only once. This sample was shared with a second study, whose subject was T cells expressing NK-cell markers. That paper adds: From sorted CD3+CD56+NKG2C+, CD3+CD56+NKG2C- and CD3+CD56-NKG2C+ T cells came the TCR beta repertoires.

The rearrangement joins TRBV6-1 to TRBJ2-3, with 12 bases lining up with TRBD2. Sample: CD4+ T cells sorted from blood. The receptor was isolated from a woman aged 18-29 years in good health. In nucleotides, the CDR3 is TGTGCCAGCAGTGAATCGAAGACAACTAGCGGGAGGGATACGCAGTATTTT. Translation gives CASSESKTTSGRDTQYF.